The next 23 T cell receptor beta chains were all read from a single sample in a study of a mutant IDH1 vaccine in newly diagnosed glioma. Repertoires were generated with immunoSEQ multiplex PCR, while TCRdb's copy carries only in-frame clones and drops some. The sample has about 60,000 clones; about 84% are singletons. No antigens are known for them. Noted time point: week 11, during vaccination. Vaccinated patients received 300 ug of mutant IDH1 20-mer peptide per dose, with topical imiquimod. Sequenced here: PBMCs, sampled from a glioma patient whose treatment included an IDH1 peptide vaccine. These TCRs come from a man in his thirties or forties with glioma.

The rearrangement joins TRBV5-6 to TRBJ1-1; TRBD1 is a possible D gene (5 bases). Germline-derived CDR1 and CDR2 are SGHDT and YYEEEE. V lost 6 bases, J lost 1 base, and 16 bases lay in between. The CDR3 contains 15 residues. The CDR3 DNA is TGTGCCAGCATGGAGGCAGGGCGGAGGAACACTGAAGCTTTCTTT. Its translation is CASMEAGRRNTEAFF.

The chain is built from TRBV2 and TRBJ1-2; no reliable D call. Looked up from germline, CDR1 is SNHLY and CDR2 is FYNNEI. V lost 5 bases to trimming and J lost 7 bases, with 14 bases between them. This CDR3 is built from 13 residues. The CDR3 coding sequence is TGTGCCAGCAGTTCCGACCCGTCTGGTGGCTACACCTTC. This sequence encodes CASSSDPSGGYTF.

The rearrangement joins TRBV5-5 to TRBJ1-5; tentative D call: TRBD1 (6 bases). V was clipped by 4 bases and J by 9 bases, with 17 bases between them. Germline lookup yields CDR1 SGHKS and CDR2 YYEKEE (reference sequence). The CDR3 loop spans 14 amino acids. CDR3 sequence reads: CASSQAPGESPQHF. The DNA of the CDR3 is TGTGCCAGCAGCCAGGCGCCAGGGGAGTCGCCCCAGCATTTT.

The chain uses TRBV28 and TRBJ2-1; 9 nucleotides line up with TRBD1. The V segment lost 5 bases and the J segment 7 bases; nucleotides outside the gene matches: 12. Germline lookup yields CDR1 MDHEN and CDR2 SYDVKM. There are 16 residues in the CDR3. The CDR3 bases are TGTGCCAGCAGTGCCCCCGGGGACAGGGCCTTGAATGAGCAGTTCTTC. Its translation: CASSAPGDRALNEQFF.

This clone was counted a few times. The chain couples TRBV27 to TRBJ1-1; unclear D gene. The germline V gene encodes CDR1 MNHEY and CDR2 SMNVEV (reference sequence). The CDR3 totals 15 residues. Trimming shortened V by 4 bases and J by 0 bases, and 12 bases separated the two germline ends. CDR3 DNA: TGTGCCAGCAGTTCCGAGAGGGCCTTGAACACTGAAGCTTTCTTT. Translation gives CASSSERALNTEAFF.

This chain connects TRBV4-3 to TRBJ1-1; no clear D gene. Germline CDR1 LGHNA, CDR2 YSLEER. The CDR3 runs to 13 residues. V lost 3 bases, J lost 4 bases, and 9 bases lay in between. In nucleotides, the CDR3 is TGCGCCAGCAGCCATGGGCCCGGCACTGAAGCTTTCTTT. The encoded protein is CASSHGPGTEAFF.

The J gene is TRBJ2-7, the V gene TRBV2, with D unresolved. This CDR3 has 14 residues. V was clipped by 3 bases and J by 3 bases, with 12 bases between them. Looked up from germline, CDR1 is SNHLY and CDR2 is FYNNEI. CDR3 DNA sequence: TGTGCCAGCAGTGACGGACGGGTCCGCTACGAGCAGTACTTC. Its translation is CASSDGRVRYEQYF.

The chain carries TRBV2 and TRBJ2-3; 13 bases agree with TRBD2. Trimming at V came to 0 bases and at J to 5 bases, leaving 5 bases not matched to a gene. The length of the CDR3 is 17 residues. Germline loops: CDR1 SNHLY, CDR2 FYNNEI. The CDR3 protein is CASSEALGLAGEDTQYF. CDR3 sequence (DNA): TGTGCCAGCAGTGAAGCGCTTGGACTAGCGGGAGAAGATACGCAGTATTTT.

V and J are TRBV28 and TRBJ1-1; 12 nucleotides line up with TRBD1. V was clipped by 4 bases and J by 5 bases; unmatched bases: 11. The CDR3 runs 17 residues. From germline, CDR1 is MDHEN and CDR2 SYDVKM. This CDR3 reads CASSSFGTGGRGTEAFF. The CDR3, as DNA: TGTGCCAGCAGTTCCTTCGGGACAGGGGGCAGAGGGACTGAAGCTTTCTTT. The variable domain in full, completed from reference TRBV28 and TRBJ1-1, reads DVKVTQSSRYLVKRTGEKVFLECVQDMDHENMFWYRQDPGLGLRLIYFSYDVKMKEKGDIPEGYSVSREKKERFSLILESASTNQTSMYLCASSSFGTGGRGTEAFFGQGTRLTVV.

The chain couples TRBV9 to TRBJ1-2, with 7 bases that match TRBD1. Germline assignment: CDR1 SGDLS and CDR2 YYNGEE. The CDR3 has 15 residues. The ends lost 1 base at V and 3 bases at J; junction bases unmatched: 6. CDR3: CASSVKQGFDYGYTF. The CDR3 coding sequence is TGTGCCAGCAGCGTAAAACAGGGGTTTGACTATGGCTACACCTTC. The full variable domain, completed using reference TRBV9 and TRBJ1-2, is DSGVTQTPKHLITATGQRVTLRCSPRSGDLSVYWYQQSLDQGLQFLIQYYNGEERAKGNILERFSAQQFPDLHSELNLSSLELGDSALYFCASSVKQGFDYGYTFGSGTRLTVV.

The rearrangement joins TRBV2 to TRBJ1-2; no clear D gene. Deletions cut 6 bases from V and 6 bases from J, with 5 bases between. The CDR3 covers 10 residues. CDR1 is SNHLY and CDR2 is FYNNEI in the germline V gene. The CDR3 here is CASRVDGYTF. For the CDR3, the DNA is TGTGCCAGCAGGGTTGATGGCTACACCTTC.

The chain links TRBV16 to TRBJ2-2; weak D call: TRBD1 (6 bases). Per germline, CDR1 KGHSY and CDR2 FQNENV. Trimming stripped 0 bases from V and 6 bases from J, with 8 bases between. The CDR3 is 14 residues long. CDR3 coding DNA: TGTGCCAGCAGCCAATCGAGGGGGTCCGGGGAGCTGTTTTTT. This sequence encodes CASSQSRGSGELFF.

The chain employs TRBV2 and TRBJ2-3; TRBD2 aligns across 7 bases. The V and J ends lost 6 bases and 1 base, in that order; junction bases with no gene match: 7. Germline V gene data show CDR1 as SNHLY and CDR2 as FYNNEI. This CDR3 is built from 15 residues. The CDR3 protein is CASSRRTSGTDTQYF. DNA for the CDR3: TGTGCCAGCAGCCGACGCACTAGCGGCACAGATACGCAGTATTTT. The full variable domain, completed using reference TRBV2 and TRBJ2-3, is EPEVTQTPSHQVTQMGQEVILRCVPISNHLYFYWYRQILGQKVEFLVSFYNNEISEKSEIFDDQFSVERPDGSNFTLKIRSTKLEDSAMYFCASSRRTSGTDTQYFGPGTRLTVL.

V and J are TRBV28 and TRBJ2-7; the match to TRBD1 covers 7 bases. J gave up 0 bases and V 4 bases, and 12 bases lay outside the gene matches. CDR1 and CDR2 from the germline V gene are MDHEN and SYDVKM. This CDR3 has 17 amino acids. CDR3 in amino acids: CASSYAKPQGSSYEQYF. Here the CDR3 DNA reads TGTGCCAGCAGTTACGCCAAGCCACAGGGGAGCTCCTACGAGCAGTACTTC.

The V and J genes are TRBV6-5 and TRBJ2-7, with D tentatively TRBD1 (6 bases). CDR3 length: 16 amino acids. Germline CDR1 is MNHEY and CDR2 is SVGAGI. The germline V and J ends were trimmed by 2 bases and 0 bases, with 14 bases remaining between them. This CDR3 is CASSYRWDTYSYEQYF. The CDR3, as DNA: TGTGCCAGCAGTTACAGGTGGGACACCTACTCCTACGAGCAGTACTTC.

In nucleotides, the CDR3 is TGTGCCAGCAGCTGGACAGCGCCCACAGATACGCAGTATTTT. As protein: CASSWTAPTDTQYF. This rearrangement joins TRBV25-1 to TRBJ2-3; the D gene is possibly TRBD1 (6 bases). The CDR3 has 14 residues. The V and J ends lost 6 bases and 2 bases respectively, with 12 bases between them. Looked up from germline, CDR1 is MGHDK and CDR2 is SYGVNS.

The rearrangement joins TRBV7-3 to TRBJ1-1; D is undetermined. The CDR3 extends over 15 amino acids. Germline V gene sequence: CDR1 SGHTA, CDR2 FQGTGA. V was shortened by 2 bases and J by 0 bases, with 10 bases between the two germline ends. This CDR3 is CASSLYAGMNTEAFF. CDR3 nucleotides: TGTGCCAGCAGCTTATATGCGGGCATGAACACTGAAGCTTTCTTT.

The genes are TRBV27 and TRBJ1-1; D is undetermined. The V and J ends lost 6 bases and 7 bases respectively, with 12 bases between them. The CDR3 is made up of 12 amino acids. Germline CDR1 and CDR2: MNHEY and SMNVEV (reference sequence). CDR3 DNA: TGTGCCAGCAGCCGTCCCCCCGGTGAAGCTTTCTTT. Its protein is CASSRPPGEAFF.

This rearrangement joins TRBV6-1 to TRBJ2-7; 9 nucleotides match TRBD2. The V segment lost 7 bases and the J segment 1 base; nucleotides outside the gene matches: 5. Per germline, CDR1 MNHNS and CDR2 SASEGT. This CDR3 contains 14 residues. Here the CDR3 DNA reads TGTGCCAGCACCCTAGCGGGGAATTCCTACGAGCAGTACTTC. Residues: CASTLAGNSYEQYF.

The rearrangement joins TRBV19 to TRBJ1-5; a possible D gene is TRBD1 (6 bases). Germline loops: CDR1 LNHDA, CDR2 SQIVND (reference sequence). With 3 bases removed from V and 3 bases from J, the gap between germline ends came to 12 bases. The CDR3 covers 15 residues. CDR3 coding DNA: TGTGCCAGTAGTATTGGACAGAGTCTCAATCAGCCCCAGCATTTT. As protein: CASSIGQSLNQPQHF. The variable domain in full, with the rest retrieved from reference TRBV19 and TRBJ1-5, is DGGITQSPKYLFRKEGQNVTLSCEQNLNHDAMYWYRQDPGQGLRLIYYSQIVNDFQKGDIAEGYSVSREKKESFPLTVTSAQKNPTAFYLCASSIGQSLNQPQHFGDGTRLSIL.

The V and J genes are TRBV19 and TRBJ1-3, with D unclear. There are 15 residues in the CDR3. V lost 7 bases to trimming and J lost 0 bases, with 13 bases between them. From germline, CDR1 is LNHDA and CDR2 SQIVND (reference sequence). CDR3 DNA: TGTGCCAGTACCGCCACCGTCGACTCTGGAAACACCATATATTTT. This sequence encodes CASTATVDSGNTIYF.

In nucleotides, the CDR3 is TGTGCCAGCAGTCTTACAGGGTGGGGGCGCAATCAGCCCCAGCATTTT. Encoded protein: CASSLTGWGRNQPQHF. The V and J genes are TRBV7-2 and TRBJ1-5; maybe TRBD1 (6 bases). The V gene's germline CDR1 is SGHTA and CDR2 FQGNSA. The V and J ends lost 6 bases and 2 bases respectively, with 17 bases between them. This CDR3 has 16 amino acids.

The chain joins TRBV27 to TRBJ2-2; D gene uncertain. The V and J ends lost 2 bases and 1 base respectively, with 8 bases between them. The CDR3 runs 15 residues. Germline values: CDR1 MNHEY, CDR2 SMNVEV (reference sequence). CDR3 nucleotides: TGTGCCAGCAGTTTAAACCTCCGGAACACCGGGGAGCTGTTTTTT. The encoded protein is CASSLNLRNTGELFF.